This TCR beta chain was recovered during a study of read filtering for tumor transcriptome and immune sequencing. Trimming pared 7 bases from V and 4 bases from J, leaving 14 bases between. This CDR3 region has 13 residues. Per germline, CDR1 SGDLS and CDR2 YYNGEE. Molecular barcoded adaptors covering alpha/delta and beta/gamma chains were used on approximately 400 ng RNA. TCRdb reprocessed the reads via MiXCR and lists one record per CDR3 protein. The profile shows over 350 distinct CDR3 sequences, about 77% of them singletons. The chain combines TRBV9 with TRBJ1-1; D may be TRBD1 (5 bases). The sequence was collected from a donor over 35 with multiple myeloma. This table probably holds off-target reads from a library built for another chain. The sample consisted of a population of CD138-negative cells sorted from bone marrow. In DNA form, the CDR3 reads TGTGCCAGCGCACGAGCTGGGACCACTGAAGCTTTCTTT. Translation gives CASARAGTTEAFF. Variable domain in full (rest from reference TRBV9 and TRBJ1-1): DSGVTQTPKHLITATGQRVTLRCSPRSGDLSVYWYQQSLDQGLQFLIQYYNGEERAKGNILERFSAQQFPDLHSELNLSSLELGDSALYFCASARAGTTEAFFGQGTRLTVV.